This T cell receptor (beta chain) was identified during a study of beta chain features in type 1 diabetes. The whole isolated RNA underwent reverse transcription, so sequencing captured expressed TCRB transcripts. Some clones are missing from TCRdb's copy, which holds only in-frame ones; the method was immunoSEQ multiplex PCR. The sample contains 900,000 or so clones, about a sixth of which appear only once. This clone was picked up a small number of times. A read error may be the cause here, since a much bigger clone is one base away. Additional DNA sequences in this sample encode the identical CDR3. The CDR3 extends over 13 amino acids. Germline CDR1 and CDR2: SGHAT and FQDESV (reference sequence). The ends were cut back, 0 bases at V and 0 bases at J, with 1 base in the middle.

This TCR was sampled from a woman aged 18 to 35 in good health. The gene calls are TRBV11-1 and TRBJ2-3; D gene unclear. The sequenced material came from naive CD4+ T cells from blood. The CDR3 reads CASSLASTDTQYF. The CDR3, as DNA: TGTGCCAGCAGCTTAGCGAGCACAGATACGCAGTATTTT. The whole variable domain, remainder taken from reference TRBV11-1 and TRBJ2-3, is EAEVAQSPRYKITEKSQAVAFWCDPISGHATLYWYRQILGQGPELLVQFQDESVVDDSQLPKDRFSAERLKGVDSTLKIQPAELGDSAMYLCASSLASTDTQYFGPGTRLTVL.